This T cell receptor delta chain was sequenced during a study of delta chains in infants with herpesvirus infections (dated 2023 in TCRdb). Turning to the overall study: From birth, the study prospectively followed a Ugandan infant birth cohort to characterize gammadelta T cell responses to primary cytomegalovirus (CMV) infection. The study looked for a public fetal Vdelta1/Vgamma8 gammadelta TCR clonotype in infants infected with CMV after birth. Using PBMC, gammadelta TCRs were sequenced for over 15 CMV-infected infants, one of whom was congenitally infected, and for 8 CMV-uninfected infants who had enough sample available. Infant blood samples fell into approximate age groups of 1.5, 4, 8 and 12 months. Previously published Belgian fetal and cord blood gammadelta TCR data were included only for comparison and were not generated in this cohort. The research as a whole found: Limitations noted by the authors included a small sample size and a lack of race- or environment-matched controls, because nearly all Ugandans acquire CMV before adulthood. Public-clonotype frequency among Vdelta1 cells appeared to be inversely correlated with age at infection and was observed to decay rapidly, seemingly without persisting beyond around 2 months. Of over 15 CMV-infected infants, 4 carried the public Vdelta1 clonotype: three infants infected postnatally before 120 days of age and the congenitally infected infant. Detection of the public clonotype was limited to the first time point after infection, and the public clonotype was not found in uninfected infants or in infants infected after 120 days. Presence of the public clonotype at levels below the detection limit might still occur in CMV-uninfected infants.

As concerns this clone: This clone's antigen is unknown. This may be a read error: a much more frequent sequence differs by one nucleotide.

In the germline V gene, CDR1 corresponds to GEAIGNYY and CDR2 to EKD. The CDR3 has 17 amino acids, counting the end cysteine and phenylalanine. Only the CDR3 DNA stays, 51 bases, in frame from base 1. Pregnant women receiving prenatal care in Kampala, Uganda, were recruited, and the infants of these women were enrolled, with documentation of maternal HIV status required. Home visits to families took place weekly, and collection of infant clinical information, oral swabs and peripheral blood began at 6 weeks of age and was repeated every 4 months after that. Blood was collected in heparin tubes, and PBMC were isolated by Ficoll-Paque density gradient centrifugation and cryopreserved. The library was obtained by RT-PCR. To generate TCR cDNA, PBMC RNA underwent reverse transcription with SuperScript II using gamma-chain- and delta-chain-specific primers. The cDNA was purified with AMPure XP beads, then amplified and indexed with Illumina adapters using the Nextera XT Index Kit. Sequencing of gammadelta TCR libraries was carried out on an Illumina MiSeq using a V2 300-cycle kit. The source study handled its data this way. Using MiXCR v2.1.12, CDR3 sequences were assembled, and reads were mapped onto D, J and V genes obtained from GenBank. Repertoire analyses of the CDR3 clonotypes were performed with VDJtools v1.2.1. TCRdb reanalyzed the public reads with the CATT caller, and identical DNA sequences were merged afterwards. The V and J calls shown here were made by TCRdb, not taken from the authors' results. Across this sample there are about 1,500 delta-chain clones, with around a third seen only once. The ten largest clonotypes hold around 8.8% of the sample.

The sample consisted of peripheral blood, taken at time point 1 of longitudinal follow-up. The rearrangement combines TRDV2 with TRDJ3, with 9 bases aligning to TRDD3. The receptor was derived from a human donor who was a Ugandan infant, either HIV-exposed or HIV-unexposed (not recorded which). The DNA reads TGTGCCTGTGACCCCGTACTGGGGGACTGGGTCACCCGACAGATGTTTTTC. This yields the protein CACDPVLGDWVTRQMFF.